This T cell receptor beta chain was captured in a study of blood T cells in healthy people across ages. Notes on this clonotype: Antigen: not known.

Alongside a J-beta primer mix, a sample-barcoded 5' primer served in a second PCR lasting about 7 to 11 cycles. TCRdb analysed the 5' RACE reads with MiXCR anew, one entry per CDR3 protein. The sample has over 1.5 million distinct CDR3 sequences, around 50% seen once. The study's findings and limits: While age rose, TCR beta diversity per million T cells dropped in a roughly linear way. A greater number of naive CD4+ cells and higher diversity distinguished long-lived donors from aged donors.

The germline gives CDR1 SGDLS, CDR2 YYNGEE. This CDR3 is 12 amino acids long. Trimming took 0 bases from V and 9 from J, leaving 7 bases between them. The gene calls are TRBV9 and TRBJ2-1; D is undetermined. The source material was blood. The TCR was taken from a woman between 35 and 50 years old in good health. The DNA for the CDR3 is TGTGCCAGCAGCGTAGGGGATGGTGAGCAGTTCTTC. Amino acid sequence: CASSVGDGEQFF.